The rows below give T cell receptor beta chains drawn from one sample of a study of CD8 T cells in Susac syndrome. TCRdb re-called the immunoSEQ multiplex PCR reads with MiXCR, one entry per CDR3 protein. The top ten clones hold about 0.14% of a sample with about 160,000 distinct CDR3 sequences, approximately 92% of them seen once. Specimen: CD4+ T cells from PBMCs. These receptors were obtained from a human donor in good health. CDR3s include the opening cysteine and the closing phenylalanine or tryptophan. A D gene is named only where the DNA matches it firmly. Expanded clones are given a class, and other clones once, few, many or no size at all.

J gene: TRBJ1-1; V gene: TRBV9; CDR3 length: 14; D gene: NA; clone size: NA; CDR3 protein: CASSQQPRNTEAFF; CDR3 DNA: TGTGCCAGCAGCCAACAGCCGCGGAACACTGAAGCTTTCTTT
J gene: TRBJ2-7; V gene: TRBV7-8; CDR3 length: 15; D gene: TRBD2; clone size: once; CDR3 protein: CASSRWTSGYYEQYF; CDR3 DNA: TGTGCCAGCAGCAGGTGGACTAGCGGCTACTACGAGCAGTACTTC
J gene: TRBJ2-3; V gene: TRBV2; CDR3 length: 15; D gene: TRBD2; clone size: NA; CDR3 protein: CASSESGGDTDTQYF; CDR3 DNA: TGTGCCAGCAGTGAAAGCGGGGGGGACACAGATACGCAGTATTTT
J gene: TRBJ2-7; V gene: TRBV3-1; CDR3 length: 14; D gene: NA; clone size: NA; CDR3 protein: CASSQRGGDYEQYF; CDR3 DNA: TGTGCCAGCAGCCAAAGGGGGGGCGACTACGAGCAGTACTTC
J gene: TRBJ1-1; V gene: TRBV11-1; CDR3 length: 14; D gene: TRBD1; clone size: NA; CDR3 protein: CASSGWTGNTEAFF; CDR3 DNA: TGTGCCAGCAGCGGGTGGACAGGGAACACTGAAGCTTTCTTT
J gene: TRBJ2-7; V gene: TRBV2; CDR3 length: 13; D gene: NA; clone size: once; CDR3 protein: CASNPQGPGEQYF; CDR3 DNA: TGTGCCAGCAACCCACAGGGTCCAGGGGAGCAGTACTTC
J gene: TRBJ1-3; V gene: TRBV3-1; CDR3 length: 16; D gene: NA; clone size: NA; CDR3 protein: CASSQGTELSGNTIYF; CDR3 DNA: TGTGCCAGCAGCCAAGGGACGGAGCTTTCCGGAAACACCATATATTTT
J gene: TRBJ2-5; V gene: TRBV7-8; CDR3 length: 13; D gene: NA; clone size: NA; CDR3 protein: CASSLAAEETQYF; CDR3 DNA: TGTGCCAGCAGCTTAGCGGCAGAAGAGACCCAGTACTTC
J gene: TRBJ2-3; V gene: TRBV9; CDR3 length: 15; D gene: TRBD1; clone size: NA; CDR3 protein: CASSVGGQGTDTQYF; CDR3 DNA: TGTGCCAGCAGCGTAGGGGGACAGGGTACAGATACGCAGTATTTT
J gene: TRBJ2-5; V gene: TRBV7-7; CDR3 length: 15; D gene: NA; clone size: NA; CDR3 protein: CASSLARSVQETQYF; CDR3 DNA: TGTGCCAGCAGCTTAGCGCGGTCCGTTCAAGAGACCCAGTACTTC
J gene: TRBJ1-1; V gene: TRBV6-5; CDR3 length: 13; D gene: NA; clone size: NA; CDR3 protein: CASRPRGDTEAFF; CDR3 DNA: TGTGCCAGCAGGCCCCGAGGGGACACTGAAGCTTTCTTT
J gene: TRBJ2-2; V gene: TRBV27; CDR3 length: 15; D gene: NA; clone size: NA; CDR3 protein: CASSPGVWNTGELFF; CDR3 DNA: TGTGCCAGCAGTCCAGGGGTCTGGAACACCGGGGAGCTGTTTTTT
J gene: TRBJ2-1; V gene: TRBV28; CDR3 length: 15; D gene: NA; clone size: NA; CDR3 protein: CASTSPGTSYNEQFF; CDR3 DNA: TGTGCCAGCACCTCCCCGGGCACCTCCTACAATGAGCAGTTCTTC
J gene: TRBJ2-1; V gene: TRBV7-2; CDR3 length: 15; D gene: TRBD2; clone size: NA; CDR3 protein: CASSFLSGGSNEQFF; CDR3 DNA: TGTGCCAGCAGCTTCCTGTCGGGGGGAAGTAATGAGCAGTTCTTC
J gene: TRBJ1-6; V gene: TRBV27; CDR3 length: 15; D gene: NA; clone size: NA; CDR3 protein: CASNPGLTYNSPLHF; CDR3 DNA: TGTGCCAGCAATCCGGGACTAACCTATAATTCACCCCTCCACTTT
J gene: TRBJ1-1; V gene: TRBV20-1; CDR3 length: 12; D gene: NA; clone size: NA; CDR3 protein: CSARDLTVGAFF; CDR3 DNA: TGCAGTGCTAGAGATTTAACAGTGGGAGCTTTCTTT
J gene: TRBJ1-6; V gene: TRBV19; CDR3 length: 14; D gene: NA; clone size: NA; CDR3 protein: CASSPQTGNSPLHF; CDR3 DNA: TGTGCCAGTAGTCCACAGACGGGCAATTCACCCCTCCACTTT
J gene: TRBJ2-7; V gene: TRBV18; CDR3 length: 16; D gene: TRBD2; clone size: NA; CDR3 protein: CASSPGRRGEIHEQYF; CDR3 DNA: TGTGCCAGCTCACCTGGGCGTCGGGGGGAGATTCACGAGCAGTACTTC
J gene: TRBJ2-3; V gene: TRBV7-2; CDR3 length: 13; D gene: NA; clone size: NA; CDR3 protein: CASSYFETDTQYF; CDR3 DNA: TGTGCCAGCAGCTATTTCGAGACAGATACGCAGTATTTT
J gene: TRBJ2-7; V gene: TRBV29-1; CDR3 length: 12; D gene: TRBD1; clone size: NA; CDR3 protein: CSAGTDRYEQYF; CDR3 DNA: TGCAGCGCCGGGACAGACCGCTACGAGCAGTACTTC
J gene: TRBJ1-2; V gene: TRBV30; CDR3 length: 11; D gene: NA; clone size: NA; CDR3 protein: CAWSVVDGYTF; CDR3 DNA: TGTGCCTGGAGTGTGGTAGATGGCTACACCTTC
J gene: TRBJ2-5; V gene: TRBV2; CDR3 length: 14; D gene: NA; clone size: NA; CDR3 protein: CASREDGGEETQYF; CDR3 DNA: TGTGCCAGCAGAGAGGACGGCGGCGAGGAGACCCAGTACTTC
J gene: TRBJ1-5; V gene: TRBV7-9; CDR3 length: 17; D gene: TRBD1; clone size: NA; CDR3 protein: CARPGDRETEGGQPQHF; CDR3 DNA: TGTGCCAGGCCCGGGGACAGGGAAACGGAAGGAGGTCAGCCCCAGCATTTT
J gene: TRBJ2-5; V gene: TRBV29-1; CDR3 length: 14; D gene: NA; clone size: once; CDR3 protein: CSAAARGGQETQYF; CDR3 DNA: TGCAGCGCTGCGGCGCGGGGCGGACAAGAGACCCAGTACTTC
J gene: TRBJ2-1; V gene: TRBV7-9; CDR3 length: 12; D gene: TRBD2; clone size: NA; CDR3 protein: CASSLLAAEQFF; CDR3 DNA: TGTGCCAGCAGCTTACTAGCGGCTGAGCAGTTCTTC
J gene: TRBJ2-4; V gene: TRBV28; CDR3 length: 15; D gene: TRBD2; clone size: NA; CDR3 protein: CASSPGVAGVDIQYF; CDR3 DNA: TGTGCCAGCAGTCCCGGGGTAGCGGGGGTGGACATTCAGTACTTC
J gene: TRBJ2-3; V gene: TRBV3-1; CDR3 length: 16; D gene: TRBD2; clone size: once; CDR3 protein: CASSQGGGYIPDTQYF; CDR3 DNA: TGTGCCAGCAGCCAAGGGGGGGGATATATCCCAGATACGCAGTATTTT